This T cell receptor (beta chain) was captured by sequencing in a study of T cell repertoires in cytomegalovirus infection. Study-wide results and limits: Dominant in the ex vivo response were TCR beta clonotypes restricted by HLA-C and specific for CMV.

TCRdb re-analysed the reads in MiXCR, keeping a single row per CDR3 protein. The sample carries 90,000 to 130,000 distinct CDR3 sequences, 10% recorded once. Trimming removed 5 bases at V and 0 bases at J, with 16 bases between. This CDR3 spans 16 amino acids. The V gene's germline CDR1 is MNHEY and CDR2 SMNVEV (reference sequence). The sample holds a few counts of this clonotype. The antigen remains undetermined. The chain uses TRBV27 and TRBJ1-2, with D maybe TRBD1 (5 bases). This clonotype was obtained from a human donor in good health (CMV status not recorded). Some clones in this sample may be carry-over from other donors' samples. Input material: PBMCs, sequenced either directly or after in vitro stimulation (not recorded which). The DNA of the CDR3 is TGTGCCAGCAGTCCGCGGAGGGGAAGGACTAACTATGGCTACACCTTC. It specifies CASSPRRGRTNYGYTF.